This T cell receptor beta chain was observed in a study of T cell responses to AZD1222 COVID-19 vaccine. Broader study findings: Clonal diversity was possibly underestimated; the donors were predominantly white British and more often female. Researchers took repertoire samples only after the peak T cell response had come.

The protocol was immunoSEQ multiplex PCR, while the TCRdb copy is restricted to in-frame clones and leaves out a portion. This sample yields tens of thousands of clones, of which about 90% are seen a single time; roughly 5.6% belongs to the top ten. Germline loops: CDR1 SQVTM, CDR2 ANQGSEA. The CDR3 is 10 residues long. Trimming shortened V by 4 bases and J by 3 bases, and 4 bases separated the two germline ends. This clone was seen only once. Its target is not known. Sequencing was performed on peripheral blood, taken on day 0 of MenACWY control vaccination. The source of this sequence is an adult in good health. The J gene is TRBJ2-7, the V gene TRBV29-1; no firm D call. Written as DNA, the CDR3 is TGCAGCGTTGGGAGCTACGAGCAGTACTTC. It is translated as CSVGSYEQYF.